This section outlines one TCR beta chain sequence together with its context. The antigen is undetermined. Germline CDR1 LNHNV, CDR2 YYDKDF (reference sequence). Trimming left V 0 bases short and J 5 bases short, with 8 bases between. This CDR3 has 13 amino acids. This entry comes from a study of identical twins. General study points: Twins showed weaker excess sharing in their beta out-of-frame sequences.

TCRdb re-analysed the 5' RACE reads in MiXCR, keeping a single row per CDR3 protein. Here the sample spans under 1 million distinct CDR3 sequences, about 12% being singletons. These data also featured in a second study, about yellow fever vaccine responses in identical twins.

The rearrangement uses TRBV15 and TRBJ2-7, with D perhaps assigned TRBD1 or TRBD2 (5 bases each). Material: PBMCs. This sequence was found in a woman aged 18-30 years in good health. The CDR3 DNA reads as TGTGCCACCAGCAGAGAAGGGACCCACGAGCAGTACTTC. Its protein is CATSREGTHEQYF.